The clone carrying this T cell receptor (beta chain) was recorded a few times. The trim removed 5 bases at V and 4 bases at J, leaving 2 bases unmatched. Germline CDR1 and CDR2: SGHTA and FQGTGA. The CDR3 totals 13 residues. In the source study's methods: Estimated nucleated cell counts came from reference gene primer amplification. Measured with immunoSEQ multiplex PCR; TCRdb has only the in-frame clones, and not every one. V, J and clone size are taken as reported in that table, and D and trimming were inferred from the DNA itself. The sample lists some 180,000 clones, around four fifths occurring once. This sample was taken from a study of blood T cell repertoires in COVID-19. Study in general: PBMCs, B-cell-depleted T cells, or T cells were the source of the cDNA or gDNA that made up the material.

This rearrangement joins TRBV7-3 to TRBJ1-2; 9 bases match TRBD1. This TCR derives from a woman at least 80 years old with COVID-19, enrolled during active disease. Sequenced sample: peripheral blood. The CDR3 loop reads CASSPTGGYGYTF. CDR3 bases: TGTGCCAGCAGCCCGACAGGGGGCTATGGCTACACCTTC.